This T cell receptor beta chain derives from a study of blood T cells in healthy people across ages (dated by TCRdb to about 2015). Describing the broader study: In model experiments, roughly one uniquely barcoded TCR beta cDNA molecule per two T cells was captured by template switching. To track age-related changes in TCR beta repertoire diversity, the study relied on deep sequencing normalized with unique cDNA molecular identifiers. Four age groups were formed from the donors: young (average roughly 15 years), middle-aged (less than 40), aged (around 68) and long-lived (roughly 81). To avoid experimental bias, donors of different ages were distributed randomly across sequencing lanes. Using the same blood draw, the study looked at two additional independent replicas of 1 million unique cDNA reads for two donors, one aged 18 to 29 and the other aged 80 or older.

As to this clonotype: Its antigen is unknown. No much larger clonotype is one base removed from it; base qualities were not supplied.

General study outcomes and caveats: Conclusive comparison of naive and antigen-experienced compartments was prevented by the profiling of bulk unsorted PBMCs. Estimates of total diversity from one million sequenced T cells were regarded as lower bounds and underestimates. A strong correlation was found between observed TCR beta diversity and the percentage of naive T cells measured by flow cytometry. The long-lived group showed more naive CD4+ T cells, fewer expanded clones and increased TCR diversity than the aged group, suggesting age selection. The CMV infection status of donors was not known, potentially confounding age-related changes in expanded clonotypes. Observed TCR beta diversity per million T cells fell roughly linearly with age, and a significant reduction was already apparent by age approximately 41.

The protocol used for the library was 5' RACE. The sequencer was an Illumina HiSeq 2500. A second roughly 7 to 11 cycle PCR used a sample-barcoded 5' primer and a J-beta primer mix. Each TCR beta cDNA molecule received a unique molecular identifier from a template-switch 5' adaptor carrying 12 random nucleotides. At least 3 million CDR3-containing paired-end reads were obtained from each sample. First-strand cDNA was synthesized from all RNA with the Mint cDNA synthesis kit, primed by a TRBC-specific oligonucleotide. Following uracil-DNA glycosylase treatment, all cDNA underwent a first 18-cycle PCR with the universal primers M1SS and BC2_uni_R. From the authors' description of their analysis: Normalization of each sample was performed by random selection of 1 million high-quality reads, each carrying a distinct molecular identifier. Reads sharing molecular identifiers were discarded rather than binned into consensus sequences. CDR3 identification, clonotype clustering and error correction used MiTCR with a Q25 quality threshold and the strictest error-elimination algorithm. A nonparametric unseen species model with Euler transformation was used to estimate a lower bound on total TCR beta diversity. TCRdb reanalyzed the raw reads on its own, using fastp at Q25 for trimming and MiXCR for clone calling, and kept in-frame beta chains. Rows merge per CDR3 protein into single entries with the most common DNA and genes. These V and J calls rely on TCRdb rather than the paper's analysis. The sample contains about 620,000 distinct CDR3 sequences, 20% to 25% of them found a single time. The ten most abundant clones make up 3% to 4% of the sample.

The roughly 38 donors, aged about 6 to 100 years, were systemically healthy Caucasian individuals from Russia. Each donor gave around 9.9 milliliters of peripheral blood, collected into EDTA-treated Vacutainer tubes. Ficoll-Paque density-gradient centrifugation was used to isolate PBMCs, with at least 7 million per sample. Trizol reagent was used to extract total RNA from the PBMCs, yielding at least 5 micrograms per sample. For every donor, flow cytometry on a PBMC aliquot measured the percentage of naive CD45RAhigh/CD27high T cells. The receptor comes from a man aged 65 to 85 in good health. Sequencing was performed on blood.

The CDR3 protein: CSATRAGGHNEQFF. At the DNA level, the sequence is TGCAGTGCTACCAGAGCGGGAGGACACAATGAGCAGTTCTTC. The sequence links TRBV20-1 to TRBJ2-1; 9 central nucleotides agree with TRBD2. For CDR1 and CDR2, the germline V gene (reference sequence) lists DFQATT and SNEGSKA. CDR3 length: 14 amino acids, cysteine to phenylalanine. The retained sequence is limited to the CDR3, 42 bases, with the frame set at the first base. The germline V end is reduced by 4 bases and the J end by 5 bases; junction bases left unmatched: 6.